The source of this TCR beta chain is a study of Ad26.COV2.S vaccination and SARS-CoV-2 variants. From germline, CDR1 is KGHSH and CDR2 LQKENI. The CDR3 is made up of 15 amino acids. V lost 3 bases, J lost 4 bases, and 6 bases stayed unmatched. Method: immunoSEQ multiplex PCR; TCRdb's copy keeps in-frame clones and lacks some. Of hundreds of thousands of clones in the sample, approximately 92% are singletons; the top ten hold roughly an eighth. Treatment given: roughly 20 received Ad26.COV2.S at low or high dose, single or two shots; about five received placebo; per-sample allocation not given. Specimens were obtained on day 63 following the first vaccine or placebo injection.

The TCR originated in a person between 18 and 60 years old who received the Ad26.COV2.S COVID-19 vaccine or a placebo. The sequencing used peripheral blood, collected in a trial of Ad26.COV2.S vaccine versus placebo. The chain employs TRBV18 and TRBJ2-1, with 7 bases matching TRBD1. CDR3 amino acids: CASSPGDSRYNEQFF. Written as DNA, the CDR3 is TGTGCCAGCTCACCGGGGGACAGCAGATACAATGAGCAGTTCTTC.